This TCR beta chain was sequenced during a study of cytomegalovirus exposure and HLA in healthy donors. In the study overall: Among about 179 million T cells, an earlier analysis found 95 million to 140 million unique TCR beta sequences. Overall study results and limits: A later analysis, which compared TCR beta chains of equal frequency, found the HLA-associated ones more clonally expanded. A reported reduction in N-insertions relative to the approximately 670-donor mean was seen in an Asian-associated ancestry cluster in a later analysis.

The CDR3 runs to 13 residues. Trimming stripped 5 bases from V and 0 bases from J, with 7 bases between. Germline-derived CDR1 and CDR2 are SEHNR and FQNEAQ (reference sequence). The PCR made use of 60 Vbeta and 13 Jbeta primers. Original data processing: In a later analysis, the count reached 82 million or so unique TCR beta chains, with about 10 million shared. TCRdb's table, derived via immunoSEQ multiplex PCR, lists solely in-frame clones and lacks some. Clone size and V and J calls were adopted from that table, with D and trimming inferred from the DNA. The sample contains 100,000 or so clones, approximately 82% of which appear only once. This clone was seen more than once but under ten times. Its target is unknown.

The chain is built from TRBV7-9 and TRBJ2-5; D not resolved. The sequencing input was PBMCs. The clonotype comes from a man between 40 and 49 years old in good health and CMV-seropositive. For the CDR3, the DNA is TGTGCCAGCAGCATACTTCACCAAGAGACCCAGTACTTC. As protein: CASSILHQETQYF.